What follows are 32 T cell receptor beta chains derived from one specimen sequenced in a study of long-term antiretroviral therapy in people with HIV. At survey level, the immunoSEQ assay was run in its v3.0 version. Here immunoSEQ multiplex PCR was the method, and the copy in TCRdb shows in-frame clones only, minus some. The sample has more than 20,000 clones, 76% seen once. Here the sequenced sample was unsorted PBMCs, taken less than 1.8 years before starting antiretroviral therapy. The receptor source for this set is a woman aged 40 to 50 with HIV.

The chain combines TRBV5-6 with TRBJ2-1; D is unclear. CDR3 length equals 12 residues. The germline V and J ends were trimmed by 0 bases and 8 bases, with 6 bases remaining between them. Germline CDR1 is SGHDT and CDR2 is YYEEEE. As DNA, the CDR3 is TGTGCCAGCAGCTTGGTTGACGATGAGCAGTTCTTC. This codes for CASSLVDDEQFF.

This chain uses TRBV4-1 with TRBJ2-1, with 10 bases fitting TRBD1. Germline V CDR1 and CDR2: MGHRA, YSYEKL. The CDR3 loop spans 15 amino acids. Trimming at V came to 1 base and at J to 4 bases, leaving 1 base not matched to a gene. CDR3 sequence (DNA): TGCGCCAGCAGCCAAGGGACAGGGGGTTACAATGAGCAGTTCTTC. Translation: CASSQGTGGYNEQFF.

The chain couples TRBV18 to TRBJ1-2; D not certain. The V gene lost 6 bases and the J gene lost 1 base, with 12 bases spanning the gap. From germline, CDR1 is KGHSH and CDR2 LQKENI. The CDR3 has 14 residues. CDR3 coding DNA: TGTGCCAGCTCCGAGGCAGGCTATAACTATGGCTACACCTTC. Amino acid sequence: CASSEAGYNYGYTF.

The rearrangement uses TRBV5-1 and TRBJ1-1; D is unclear. The CDR3 totals 13 residues. Germline V gene lookup returns CDR1 SGHRS and CDR2 YFSETQ. Between the trimmed V and J ends, which lost 4 bases and 2 bases, there was a span of 9 bases. CDR3 sequence reads: CASSPPDNTEAFF. The CDR3, as DNA: TGCGCCAGCAGCCCGCCGGATAACACTGAAGCTTTCTTT. The variable domain in full, completed from reference TRBV5-1 and TRBJ1-1, reads KAGVTQTPRYLIKTRGQQVTLSCSPISGHRSVSWYQQTPGQGLQFLFEYFSETQRNKGNFPGRFSGRQFSNSRSEMNVSTLELGDSALYLCASSPPDNTEAFFGQGTRLTVV.

This clone showed up just a few times. V gene TRBV9 combines with J gene TRBJ1-3; no reliable D call. Trimming cost V 3 bases and J 5 bases, with 3 bases left between them. This CDR3 spans 11 amino acids. The V gene's germline CDR1 is SGDLS and CDR2 YYNGEE. CDR3 DNA: TGTGCCAGCAGCGATCGAAACACCATATATTTT. Translation gives CASSDRNTIYF.

The chain employs TRBV30 and TRBJ1-5; no clear D gene. From germline, CDR1 is GTSNPN and CDR2 SVGIG (reference sequence). This CDR3 comprises 14 residues. Between the trimmed V and J ends, which lost 0 bases and 5 bases, there was a span of 11 bases. CDR3 sequence: CAWSVEQLDQPQHF. The CDR3 nucleotides are TGTGCCTGGAGTGTGGAACAGTTAGATCAGCCCCAGCATTTT.

This chain joins TRBV11-3 and TRBJ2-5; tentatively, D is TRBD1 (6 bases). Trimming shortened V by 2 bases and J by 1 base, and 17 bases separated the two germline ends. The CDR3 has 17 residues. The germline gives CDR1 SGHNT, CDR2 YENEEA. The CDR3 DNA follows: TGTGCCAGCAGCTTATGGGGGACAACGCTAATCCAAGAGACCCAGTACTTC. Its translation: CASSLWGTTLIQETQYF.

The chain couples TRBV25-1 to TRBJ1-1; D perhaps matches TRBD1 (6 bases). V was clipped by 6 bases and J by 8 bases, with 13 bases between them. The CDR3 loop spans 12 amino acids. Germline V gene data show CDR1 as MGHDK and CDR2 as SYGVNS. Written as DNA, the CDR3 is TGTGCCAGCAGGGCGGGACAAATCGAAGCTTTCTTT. Translation: CASRAGQIEAFF.

The chain is built from TRBV18 and TRBJ2-1, with 12 bases lining up with TRBD2. J was trimmed by 8 bases and V by 3 bases; bases with no gene match: 8. Looked up from germline, CDR1 is KGHSH and CDR2 is LQKENI. The CDR3 sequence is 16 residues long. CDR3 in DNA: TGTGCCAGCTCACCGCTAGCGGGAGGGCCTCTAGATGAGCAGTTCTTC. Protein product: CASSPLAGGPLDEQFF.

The rearrangement links TRBV10-3 to TRBJ1-1; TRBD1 agrees at 7 bases. The V and J ends lost 7 bases and 0 bases, in that order; junction bases with no gene match: 5. The CDR3 runs 14 residues. Per the germline V gene, CDR1 is ENHRY and CDR2 is SYGVKD. The DNA of the CDR3 is TGTGCCATCAAAGGGACAGCCTTGAACACTGAAGCTTTCTTT. Protein: CAIKGTALNTEAFF.

J is TRBJ2-5 and V is TRBV7-9; D may be TRBD1 (6 bases). The V gene lost 2 bases and the J gene lost 6 bases, with 25 bases spanning the gap. This CDR3 has 18 amino acids. Germline V CDR1 and CDR2: SEHNR, FQNEAQ (reference sequence). CDR3 coding DNA: TGTGCCAGCAGCTTAAAAGACCACGAGCCACAGGGTTTGAAGACCCAGTACTTC. Amino acids: CASSLKDHEPQGLKTQYF.

The chain recombines TRBV27 with TRBJ2-7; D not resolved. Trimming left V 3 bases short and J 3 bases short, with 12 bases between. Per the germline V gene, CDR1 is MNHEY and CDR2 is SMNVEV (reference sequence). The CDR3 sequence is 14 residues long. The CDR3: CASSFAGAIYEQYF. CDR3 bases: TGTGCCAGCAGTTTTGCCGGCGCGATCTACGAGCAGTACTTC.

The chain joins TRBV5-1 to TRBJ2-1; D is unresolved. The CDR3 extends over 16 amino acids. V was trimmed by 4 bases and J by 10 bases, leaving 24 bases between them. Germline CDR1 and CDR2: SGHRS and YFSETQ. The CDR3 loop is CASSRDMSIPIREQFF. Here the CDR3 DNA reads TGCGCCAGCAGCCGTGACATGTCTATCCCCATACGAGAGCAGTTCTTC.

The chain joins TRBV12-1 to TRBJ1-1. TRBV12-1 is noted as a pseudogene. This CDR3 is 15 amino acids long. The CDR3 DNA reads as TGTGCCAGCAGCTTTGAGGGTTCTGGAAACACTGAAGCTTTCTTT. The encoded protein is CASSFEGSGNTEAFF.

The chain uses TRBV6-1 and TRBJ1-2; 10 bases are shared with TRBD1. Trimming at V came to 2 bases and at J to 5 bases, leaving 8 bases not matched to a gene. This CDR3 comprises 16 residues. In germline, CDR1 is MNHNS, CDR2 SASEGT. This chain's CDR3 is CASSELTGGGIYGYTF. Written as DNA, the CDR3 is TGTGCCAGCAGTGAACTGACAGGGGGCGGCATATATGGCTACACCTTC.

The rearrangement uses TRBV27 and TRBJ2-7; TRBD1 or TRBD2 may be the D gene (6 bases each). Trimming pared 3 bases from V and 3 bases from J, leaving 12 bases between. Germline V gene lookup returns CDR1 MNHEY and CDR2 SMNVEV (reference sequence). The CDR3 spans 14 residues. DNA for the CDR3: TGTGCCAGCAGTTTTTACGGGGGCAACTACGAGCAGTACTTC. Translating it yields CASSFYGGNYEQYF.

V usage is TRBV10-1 and J usage is TRBJ2-7; D is unclear. Trimming removed 4 bases from V and 2 bases from J, with 9 bases in between. From germline, CDR1 is WNHNN and CDR2 SYGVQD (reference sequence). The CDR3 runs 13 residues. The CDR3 protein is CASSAPDTYEQYF. The CDR3 coding sequence is TGCGCCAGCAGTGCACCGGATACCTACGAGCAGTACTTC.

This chain links TRBV7-2 with TRBJ2-3; D possibly corresponds to TRBD2 (9 bases). The CDR3 contains 18 residues. Trimming shortened V by 5 bases and J by 6 bases, and 27 bases separated the two germline ends. Germline V gives CDR1 SGHTA, CDR2 FQGNSA. In nucleotides, the CDR3 is TGTGCCAGCAGCCGAAACCTCCCAGGGGGCGGGGGGGGTGATACGCAGTATTTT. It yields the protein CASSRNLPGGGGGDTQYF.

The chain is built from TRBV7-6 and TRBJ2-2, with 12 bases aligning to TRBD2. Per the germline V gene, CDR1 is SGHVS and CDR2 is FNYEAQ. Unmatched junction bases numbered 4, after V lost 5 bases and J lost 3 bases. The CDR3 length is 16 residues. The CDR3 nucleotides read TGTGCCAGCAGCCCCCTAGCGGGGGGGCACACCGGGGAGCTGTTTTTT. Its protein is CASSPLAGGHTGELFF.

The V call is TRBV9, the J call TRBJ2-7; TRBD2 aligns across 7 bases. The CDR3 extends over 16 amino acids. V gave up 4 bases and J gave up 0 bases; unmatched junction bases: 10. Germline V gene lookup returns CDR1 SGDLS and CDR2 YYNGEE. CDR3 in amino acids: CASSSGGMVTSYEQYF. The DNA for the CDR3 is TGTGCCAGCAGCTCCGGGGGGATGGTAACCTCCTACGAGCAGTACTTC. Complete variable domain (other parts from reference TRBV9 and TRBJ2-7): DSGVTQTPKHLITATGQRVTLRCSPRSGDLSVYWYQQSLDQGLQFLIQYYNGEERAKGNILERFSAQQFPDLHSELNLSSLELGDSALYFCASSSGGMVTSYEQYFGPGTRLTVT.

This clone occurred once. This chain joins TRBV10-2 and TRBJ2-2; no definite D call. V was clipped by 6 bases and J by 1 base, with 9 bases between them. The germline gives CDR1 WSHSY, CDR2 SAAADI. This CDR3 is 14 amino acids long. CDR3 amino acids: CASRPGENTGELFF. The CDR3 DNA reads as TGCGCCAGCAGGCCAGGAGAGAACACCGGGGAGCTGTTTTTT.

The genes are TRBV27 and TRBJ1-5, with a weak D call TRBD1 (6 bases). Germline CDR1 and CDR2: MNHEY and SMNVEV (reference sequence). This CDR3 is built from 13 residues. V was cut by 8 bases and J by 4 bases, with 12 bases left in between. CDR3 coding DNA: TGTGCCAGCTCCCGAACAGGGAATCAGCCCCAGCATTTT. This translates into CASSRTGNQPQHF.

The sample holds a few counts of this clone. The chain carries TRBV2 and TRBJ1-2; possibly TRBD1 for D (5 bases). Deletions cut 4 bases from V and 2 bases from J, with 14 bases between. CDR1 is SNHLY and CDR2 is FYNNEI in the germline V gene. The CDR3 sequence is 15 residues long. CDR3 loop: CASSGRGHPNYGYTF. In DNA form, the CDR3 reads TGTGCCAGCAGTGGACGAGGACACCCAAACTATGGCTACACCTTC. The variable domain in full, completed from reference TRBV2 and TRBJ1-2, reads EPEVTQTPSHQVTQMGQEVILRCVPISNHLYFYWYRQILGQKVEFLVSFYNNEISEKSEIFDDQFSVERPDGSNFTLKIRSTKLEDSAMYFCASSGRGHPNYGYTFGSGTRLTVV.

The chain uses TRBV6-5 and TRBJ2-7; D is perhaps TRBD1 or TRBD2 (5 bases each). The CDR3 is made up of 14 amino acids. Trimming cost V 2 bases and J 2 bases, with 10 bases left between them. Germline V gives CDR1 MNHEY, CDR2 SVGAGI. CDR3 sequence reads: CASSYGDGAYEQYF. The CDR3 DNA reads as TGTGCCAGCAGTTACGGGGACGGAGCCTACGAGCAGTACTTC.

V and J are TRBV29-1 and TRBJ2-3, with D uncertain. The CDR3 totals 13 residues. The V and J ends lost 3 bases and 4 bases respectively, with 11 bases between them. Germline CDR1 is SQVTM and CDR2 is ANQGSEA. The DNA of the CDR3 is TGCAGCGTTGAGTTGAGGTTGGCAGATACGCAGTATTTT. Residues: CSVELRLADTQYF.

The chain joins TRBV5-4 to TRBJ1-2; TRBD1 might be the D (6 bases). CDR1 and CDR2 from the germline V gene are SGHNT and YYREEE (reference sequence). The CDR3 has 16 residues. Trimming shortened V by 1 base and J by 8 bases, and 21 bases separated the two germline ends. CDR3 sequence: CASSLSPIAGTGGYTF. CDR3 coding DNA: TGTGCCAGCAGCTTGAGCCCCATCGCAGGAACAGGGGGCTACACCTTC.

CDR3 in amino acids: CASSLGSGTGGKDTQYF. The CDR3 region has the DNA TGCGCCAGCAGCTTGGGATCAGGGACAGGGGGTAAAGATACGCAGTATTTT. V gene TRBV5-1 combines with J gene TRBJ2-3, with 11 bases aligning to TRBD1. Germline CDR1 and CDR2: SGHRS and YFSETQ. The CDR3 spans 17 residues. With 0 bases clipped from V and 5 bases from J, the junction kept 8 bases outside the gene matches.

By proportion, this clone is large (0.1 to 1%). The chain uses TRBV4-2 and TRBJ2-3, with TRBD2 matching over 9 bases. The CDR3 consists of 15 residues. Germline CDR1 LGHNA, CDR2 YNFKEQ. With 3 bases clipped from V and 4 bases from J, the junction kept 5 bases outside the gene matches. CDR3 nucleotide sequence: TGTGCCAGCAGCCAGGCGGGAGGGGCCCCAGATACGCAGTATTTT. Protein sequence: CASSQAGGAPDTQYF.

The gene calls are TRBV18 and TRBJ2-7; 8 bases fit TRBD1. CDR1 is KGHSH, CDR2 LQKENI, per germline. J was trimmed by 6 bases and V by 2 bases; bases with no gene match: 6. CDR3 length: 14 residues. CDR3 coding DNA: TGTGCCAGCTCACCAATAGGACAGGGCGGCGAGCAGTACTTC. This codes for CASSPIGQGGEQYF.

This clone was seen a few times. This sequence joins TRBV14 and TRBJ2-7; D could derive from TRBD1 or TRBD2 (7 bases each). Germline V lookup: CDR1 SGHDN, CDR2 FVKESK. The germline V and J ends were trimmed by 4 bases and 3 bases, with 16 bases remaining between them. The CDR3 length is 15 residues. In nucleotides, the CDR3 is TGTGCCAGCAGCCCCCGGGGAGGGGGCCTCTACGAGCAGTACTTC. It specifies CASSPRGGGLYEQYF. Looking up the rest from reference TRBV14 and TRBJ2-7 gives the full variable domain: EAGVTQFPSHSVIEKGQTVTLRCDPISGHDNLYWYRRVMGKEIKFLLHFVKESKQDESGMPNNRFLAERTGGTYSTLKVQPAELEDSGVYFCASSPRGGGLYEQYFGPGTRLTVT.

The chain is built from TRBV27 and TRBJ1-2; 11 bases match TRBD1. Germline V gene lookup returns CDR1 MNHEY and CDR2 SMNVEV (reference sequence). Trimming at V came to 4 bases and at J to 3 bases, leaving 4 bases not matched to a gene. The CDR3 contains 15 residues. CDR3 nucleotides: TGTGCCAGCAGTTCCCGGACAGGGGGCGACTATGGCTACACCTTC. Encoded protein: CASSSRTGGDYGYTF.

The chain couples TRBV7-2 to TRBJ1-2; D is undetermined. Trimming removed 0 bases from V and 2 bases from J, with 7 bases in between. From germline, CDR1 is SGHTA and CDR2 FQGNSA. This CDR3 contains 14 residues. The CDR3 sequence: CASSLARTNYGYTF. CDR3 coding DNA: TGTGCCAGCAGCTTAGCGCGCACCAACTATGGCTACACCTTC.